This TCR beta chain appears in the sequencing data of a study of Ad26.COV2.S vaccination and SARS-CoV-2 variants. Sample treatment: some 20 received Ad26.COV2.S at low or high dose, single or two shots; about five received placebo; per-sample allocation not given. Sampling occurred on day 63 after the first vaccine or placebo injection. Assay: immunoSEQ multiplex PCR; the TCRdb copy retains only in-frame clones and omits some. The profile shows 300,000 to 400,000 clones, around nine tenths of them singletons. This CDR3 has 14 residues. From germline, CDR1 is SGDLS and CDR2 YYNGEE. Trimming left V 3 bases short and J 5 bases short, with 14 bases between. Regarding the study as a whole: Placebo and vaccine recipients had non-spike TCR breadth that was similar. Responses of T cells in total may have been underestimated by the TCR breadth and depth analyses.

On this clone: Its antigen remains unknown.

Sequenced here: peripheral blood, sampled in a trial of Ad26.COV2.S vaccine versus placebo. This chain uses TRBV9 with TRBJ1-1, with a weak D call TRBD1 (5 bases). The sequence came from a person between 18 and 65 years old who received the Ad26.COV2.S COVID-19 vaccine or a placebo. Here the CDR3 DNA reads TGTGCCAGCAGCGCGTCAGGGAGGAGGACTGAAGCTTTCTTT. Protein sequence: CASSASGRRTEAFF.